This TCR beta chain came from a study of blood T cell repertoires in COVID-19. As for the study in general: Specimens from acute and convalescent COVID-19 originated in the United States, Italy and Spain. The cDNA or gDNA used as material had been derived from T cells, B-cell-depleted T cells, or PBMCs.

The ends lost 7 bases at V and 8 bases at J; junction bases unmatched: 21. Germline V gives CDR1 MNHEY, CDR2 SMNVEV (reference sequence). The CDR3 length is 17 residues. Under the authors' procedure: How many nucleated cells were present was estimated from reference gene primer amplification. Assay used: immunoSEQ multiplex PCR; TCRdb lists only in-frame clones, some missing. For V, J and clone size, that table is used; D and trimming come from the DNA. This sample has around 130,000 clones, with about 86% found just once. V usage is TRBV27 and J usage is TRBJ1-1; 8 positions match TRBD1. Sequenced input: peripheral blood. The origin of this receptor is a woman in her 50s who had recovered from COVID-19. CDR3 DNA: TGTGCCAGCAAAAACCTGGGGGCAGGGGGCATTAAGGGAGAAGCTTTCTTT. Protein product: CASKNLGAGGIKGEAFF.